The 4 T cell receptor beta chains reported below all come from one sample, sequenced in a study of CD8 T cells in ankylosing spondylitis. Study-level results: Characteristic, it appeared, of ankylosing spondylitis blood was a TCR beta motif of eight or nine highly homologous variants.

No antigen has been assigned to these receptors. TCRdb independently ran MiXCR on the 5' RACE reads; one entry per CDR3 protein. The sample holds roughly 370,000 distinct CDR3 sequences, approximately 20% seen once. Source material: blood, either unsorted or a sorted T cell fraction (not recorded which). The receptor set was obtained from a male donor with ankylosing spondylitis.

This clonotype was seen ten or more times. The chain is built from TRBV25-1 and TRBJ2-4, with unresolved D. Per the germline V gene, CDR1 is MGHDK and CDR2 is SYGVNS. Trimming removed 3 bases from V and 0 bases from J, with 6 bases in between. The CDR3 has 14 amino acids. CDR3 residues: CASSDGVAKNIQYF. The CDR3 DNA is TGTGCCAGCAGTGATGGGGTAGCCAAAAACATTCAGTACTTC.

The rearrangement uses TRBV5-1 and TRBJ2-1, with TRBD2 matching over 13 bases. CDR1 and CDR2 (germline): SGHRS, YFSETQ. The ends lost 5 bases at V and 9 bases at J; junction bases unmatched: 8. The CDR3 runs to 15 residues. The DNA of the CDR3 is TGCGCCAGCAGTAGGACTAGCGGGAGTCAGGGTGAGCAGTTCTTC. Its protein product is CASSRTSGSQGEQFF.

This clonotype was seen a handful of times. The rearrangement joins TRBV7-2 to TRBJ1-1, with unresolved D. The CDR3 spans 14 residues. Between the trimmed V and J ends, which lost 1 base and 1 base, there was a span of 7 bases. Germline V lookup: CDR1 SGHTA, CDR2 FQGNSA. In nucleotides, the CDR3 is TGTGCCAGCAGCTTAGGCCACGGGAACACTGAAGCTTTCTTT. Translation gives CASSLGHGNTEAFF. Based on the CDR3 plus reference TRBV7-2 and TRBJ1-1, the full variable domain is GAGVSQSPSNKVTEKGKDVELRCDPISGHTALYWYRQSLGQGLEFLIYFQGNSAPDKSGLPSDRFSAERTGGSVSTLTIQRTQQEDSAVYLCASSLGHGNTEAFFGQGTRLTVV.

In this sample, this clonotype turned up a few times. The chain couples TRBV5-1 to TRBJ1-2, with 7 bases identical to TRBD1. J was trimmed by 4 bases and V by 4 bases; bases with no gene match: 16. Germline V CDR1 and CDR2: SGHRS, YFSETQ. The CDR3 runs to 17 residues. Here the CDR3 DNA reads TGCGCCAGCAGCGTTAGACAGGGAGGGCATTTGGCCTATGGCTACACCTTC. Translating gives CASSVRQGGHLAYGYTF.